The 13 T cell receptor beta chains given below trace back to one sample, sequenced in a study of response to subunit inactivated influenza vaccine. TCRdb reprocessed the RT-PCR reads with MiXCR, giving one entry per CDR3 protein. The sample lists 650,000 or so distinct CDR3 sequences; 14% were seen once. The sample in question was PBMCs from blood, obtained 14 days before vaccination. These receptors came from a man aged 45-65 years who received an inactivated influenza vaccine.

This chain connects TRBV10-3 to TRBJ2-1; 8 nucleotides agree with TRBD1. V shed 2 bases and J 5 bases; nucleotides not matched to a gene: 2. CDR3 size: 14 residues. Germline V gene sequence: CDR1 ENHRY, CDR2 SYGVKD. The CDR3 DNA follows: TGTGCCATCAGTGAGGGGACAGGAAACAATGAGCAGTTCTTC. Translating it yields CAISEGTGNNEQFF.

This clonotype was seen at least ten times. The rearrangement uses TRBV7-8 and TRBJ2-2; no clear D gene. Trimming pared 1 base from V and 1 base from J, leaving 13 bases between. The CDR3 runs to 17 residues. In germline, CDR1 is SGHVS, CDR2 FQNEAQ. The CDR3 region is CASSLVGRQMNTGELFF. The CDR3 DNA follows: TGTGCCAGCAGCTTAGTTGGGCGCCAGATGAACACCGGGGAGCTGTTTTTT.

This clonotype was recorded a few times. V and J are TRBV6-5 and TRBJ1-2; D ambiguous. Germline CDR1 reads MNHEY; CDR2 reads SVGAGI. Trimming removed 2 bases from V and 8 bases from J, with 12 bases in between. The CDR3 sequence is 13 residues long. In DNA form, the CDR3 reads TGTGCCAGCAGTTACACGGCCCGCCGGGGCTACACCTTC. This encodes CASSYTARRGYTF.

This chain links TRBV4-3 with TRBJ1-1; D is uncertain. V was cut by 0 bases and J by 8 bases, with 10 bases left in between. The CDR3 has 13 residues. In germline, CDR1 is LGHNA, CDR2 YSLEER. CDR3 sequence reads: CASSQEVRLEAFF. The CDR3 DNA reads as TGCGCCAGCAGCCAAGAGGTTCGGTTGGAAGCTTTCTTT.

The chain carries TRBV28 and TRBJ2-7; 11 bases are a match to TRBD2. The germline gives CDR1 MDHEN, CDR2 SYDVKM. Trimming removed 6 bases from V and 4 bases from J; junction bases left unmatched: 5. The CDR3 is 14 amino acids. CDR3 amino acids: CASRGTSGQYEQYF. For the CDR3, the DNA is TGTGCCAGCAGGGGGACTAGCGGACAGTACGAGCAGTACTTC.

J is TRBJ2-5 and V is TRBV4-1; D unresolved. The CDR3 spans 15 residues. Per germline, CDR1 MGHRA and CDR2 YSYEKL. The V and J ends lost 0 bases and 1 base respectively, with 9 bases between them. The CDR3 DNA follows: TGCGCCAGCAGCCAAGATCGCCGTTTCCAAGAGACCCAGTACTTC. Translated: CASSQDRRFQETQYF.

The J gene is TRBJ1-5, the V gene TRBV20-1, with a tentative D call TRBD1 (6 bases). The CDR3 has 14 residues. V shed 7 bases and J shed 2 bases, with 15 bases lying between them. Germline CDR1 reads DFQATT; CDR2 reads SNEGSKA (reference sequence). CDR3 sequence (DNA): TGCAGTGTTACTAAGGGGGGGCGCAATCAGCCCCAGCATTTT. It encodes CSVTKGGRNQPQHF.

The genes are TRBV9 and TRBJ1-1; D remains unclear. V was clipped by 0 bases and J by 1 base, with 10 bases between them. Germline CDR1 reads SGDLS; CDR2 reads YYNGEE. This CDR3 is built from 15 residues. The CDR3 loop is CASSVDLDRNTEAFF. The CDR3, as DNA: TGTGCCAGCAGCGTAGATCTGGATAGGAACACTGAAGCTTTCTTT.

This sequence joins TRBV5-1 and TRBJ1-1; weak D call: TRBD1 (5 bases). V dropped 0 bases and J dropped 5 bases, with 14 bases sitting between them. The CDR3 runs to 15 residues. Germline V gene data show CDR1 as SGHRS and CDR2 as YFSETQ. Here the CDR3 DNA reads TGCGCCAGCAGCTTGGCCGGTGGGGCGTGGACTGAAGCTTTCTTT. Translation: CASSLAGGAWTEAFF.

About this clonotype: Germline and junction disagree at one end, which may indicate a read error. CDR3 amino acids: CASSYSSGSGNQPQHF. The CDR3 DNA sequence: TGTGCCAGCAGCTACTCCTCAGGATCGGGCAATCAGCCCCAGCATTTT. This sequence joins TRBV6-2 or TRBV6-3 and TRBJ1-5; D unresolved. The CDR3 has 16 amino acids. The V gene's germline CDR1 is MNHEY and CDR2 SVGEGT.

The chain carries TRBV5-1 and TRBJ2-6; a weak D match, TRBD2 (6 bases). The CDR3 consists of 15 residues. V gave up 7 bases and J gave up 2 bases, with 13 bases separating them. Germline CDR1 SGHRS, CDR2 YFSETQ. CDR3 sequence: CASSTSTAGANVLTF. The CDR3 DNA is TGCGCCAGCTCGACTAGTACAGCTGGGGCCAACGTCCTGACTTTC. Looking up the rest from reference TRBV5-1 and TRBJ2-6 gives the full variable domain: KAGVTQTPRYLIKTRGQQVTLSCSPISGHRSVSWYQQTPGQGLQFLFEYFSETQRNKGNFPGRFSGRQFSNSRSEMNVSTLELGDSALYLCASSTSTAGANVLTFGAGSRLTVL.

Ten or more counts support this clonotype. The chain uses TRBV29-1 and TRBJ2-5; 7 nucleotides line up with TRBD2. The CDR3 covers 14 residues. The germline V gene has CDR1 SQVTM and CDR2 ANQGSEA. The junction had 11 bases not matched to a gene; V was cut back by 6 bases and J by 4 bases. CDR3 nucleotide sequence: TGCAGCGTGGGAGGGACCACCGGAGGAGAGACCCAGTACTTC. Amino acid sequence: CSVGGTTGGETQYF.

This clonotype was detected a few times. The V gene is TRBV28, the J gene TRBJ2-5; 8 bases fit TRBD2. Germline V lookup: CDR1 MDHEN, CDR2 SYDVKM. CDR3 length equals 16 residues. The V and J ends lost 1 base and 1 base, in that order; junction bases with no gene match: 5. The CDR3: CASSLFTSGAQETQYF. DNA of the CDR3: TGTGCCAGCAGTTTATTCACTAGCGGTGCCCAAGAGACCCAGTACTTC.